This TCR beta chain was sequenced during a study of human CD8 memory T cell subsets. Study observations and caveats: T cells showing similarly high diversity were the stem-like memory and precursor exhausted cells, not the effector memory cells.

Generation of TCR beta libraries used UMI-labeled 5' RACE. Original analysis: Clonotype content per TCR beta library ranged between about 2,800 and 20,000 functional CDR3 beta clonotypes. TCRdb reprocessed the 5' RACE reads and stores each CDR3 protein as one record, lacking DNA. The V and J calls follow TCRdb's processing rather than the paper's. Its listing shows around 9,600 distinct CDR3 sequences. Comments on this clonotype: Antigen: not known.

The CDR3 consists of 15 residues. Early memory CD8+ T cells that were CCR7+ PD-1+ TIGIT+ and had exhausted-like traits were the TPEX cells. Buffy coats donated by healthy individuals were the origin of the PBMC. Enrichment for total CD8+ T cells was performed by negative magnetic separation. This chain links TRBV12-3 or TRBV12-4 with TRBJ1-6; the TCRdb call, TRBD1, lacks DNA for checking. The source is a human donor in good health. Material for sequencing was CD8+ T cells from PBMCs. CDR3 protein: CASSLRDRAVPPLHF.